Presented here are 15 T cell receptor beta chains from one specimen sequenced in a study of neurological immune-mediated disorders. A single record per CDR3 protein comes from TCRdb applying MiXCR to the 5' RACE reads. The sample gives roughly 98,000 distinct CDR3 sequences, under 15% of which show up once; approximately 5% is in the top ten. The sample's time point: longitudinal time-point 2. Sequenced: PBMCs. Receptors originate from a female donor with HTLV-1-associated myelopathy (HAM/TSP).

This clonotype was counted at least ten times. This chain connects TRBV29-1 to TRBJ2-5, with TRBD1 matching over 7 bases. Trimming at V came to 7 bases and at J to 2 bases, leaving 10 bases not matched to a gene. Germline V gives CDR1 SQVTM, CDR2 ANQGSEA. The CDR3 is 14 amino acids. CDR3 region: CSAKQQGRQETQYF. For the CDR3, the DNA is TGCAGCGCCAAACAACAGGGGAGACAAGAGACCCAGTACTTC.

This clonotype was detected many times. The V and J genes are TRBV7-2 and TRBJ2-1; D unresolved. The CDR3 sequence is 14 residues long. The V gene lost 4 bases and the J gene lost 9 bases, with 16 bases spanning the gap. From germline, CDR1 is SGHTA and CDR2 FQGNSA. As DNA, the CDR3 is TGTGCCAGCAGCTCCCAAGTGTCAGTGGCTGAGCAGTTCTTC. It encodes CASSSQVSVAEQFF.

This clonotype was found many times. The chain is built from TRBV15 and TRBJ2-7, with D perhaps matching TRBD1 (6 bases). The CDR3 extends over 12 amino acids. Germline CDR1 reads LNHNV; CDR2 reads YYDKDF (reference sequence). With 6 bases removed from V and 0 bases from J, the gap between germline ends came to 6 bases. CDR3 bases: TGTGCCACCAGGGACAGCTCCTACGAGCAGTACTTC. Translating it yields CATRDSSYEQYF. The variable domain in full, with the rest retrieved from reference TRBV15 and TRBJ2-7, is DAMVIQNPRYQVTQFGKPVTLSCSQTLNHNVMYWYQQKSSQAPKLLFHYYDKDFNNEADTPDNFQSRRPNTSFCFLDIRSPGLGDTAMYLCATRDSSYEQYFGPGTRLTVT.

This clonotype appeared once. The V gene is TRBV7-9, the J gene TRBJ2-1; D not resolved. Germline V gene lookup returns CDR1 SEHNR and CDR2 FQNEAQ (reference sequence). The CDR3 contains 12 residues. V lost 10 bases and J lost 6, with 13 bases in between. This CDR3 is CATNPWGNEQFF. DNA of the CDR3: TGTGCCACCAACCCATGGGGCAATGAGCAGTTCTTC.

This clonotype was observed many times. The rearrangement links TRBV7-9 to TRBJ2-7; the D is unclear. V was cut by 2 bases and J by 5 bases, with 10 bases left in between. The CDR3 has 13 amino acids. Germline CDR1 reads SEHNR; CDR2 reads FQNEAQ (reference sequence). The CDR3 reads CASSLPPPNEQYF. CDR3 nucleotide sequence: TGTGCCAGCAGCTTACCCCCCCCGAACGAGCAGTACTTC.

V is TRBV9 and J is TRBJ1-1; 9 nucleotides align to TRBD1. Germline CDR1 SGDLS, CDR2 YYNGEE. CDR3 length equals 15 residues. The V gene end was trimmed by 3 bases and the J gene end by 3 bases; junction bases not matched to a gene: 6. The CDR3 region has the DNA TGTGCCAGCAGCGCCCACGGGACAGGGCACACTGAAGCTTTCTTT. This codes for CASSAHGTGHTEAFF.

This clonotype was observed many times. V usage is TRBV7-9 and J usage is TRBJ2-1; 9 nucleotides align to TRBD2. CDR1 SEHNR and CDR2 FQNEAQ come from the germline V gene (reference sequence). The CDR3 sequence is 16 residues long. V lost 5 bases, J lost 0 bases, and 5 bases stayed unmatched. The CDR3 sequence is CASSILSGGSYNEQFF. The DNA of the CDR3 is TGTGCCAGCAGCATACTTAGCGGGGGCTCCTACAATGAGCAGTTCTTC.

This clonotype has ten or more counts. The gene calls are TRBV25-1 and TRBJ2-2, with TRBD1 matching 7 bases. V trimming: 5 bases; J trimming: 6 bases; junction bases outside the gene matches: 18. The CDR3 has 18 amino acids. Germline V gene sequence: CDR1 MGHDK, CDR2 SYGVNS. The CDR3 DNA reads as TGTGCCAGCAGTCCTCTCCCGGGCAGGGGGTACCTTGCCGGGGAGCTGTTTTTT. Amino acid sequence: CASSPLPGRGYLAGELFF.

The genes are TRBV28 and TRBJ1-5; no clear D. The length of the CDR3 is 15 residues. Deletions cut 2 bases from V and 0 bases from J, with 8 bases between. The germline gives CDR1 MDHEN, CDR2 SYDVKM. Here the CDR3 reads CASSLSGGSNQPQHF. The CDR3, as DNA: TGTGCCAGCAGTTTAAGTGGAGGTAGCAATCAGCCCCAGCATTTT.

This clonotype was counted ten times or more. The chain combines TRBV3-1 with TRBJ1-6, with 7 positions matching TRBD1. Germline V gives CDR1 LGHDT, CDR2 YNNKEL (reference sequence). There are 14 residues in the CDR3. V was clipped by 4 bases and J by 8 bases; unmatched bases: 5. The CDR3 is CASSRQGRDSPLHF. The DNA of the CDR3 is TGTGCCAGCAGCCGACAGGGAAGAGATTCACCCCTCCACTTT.

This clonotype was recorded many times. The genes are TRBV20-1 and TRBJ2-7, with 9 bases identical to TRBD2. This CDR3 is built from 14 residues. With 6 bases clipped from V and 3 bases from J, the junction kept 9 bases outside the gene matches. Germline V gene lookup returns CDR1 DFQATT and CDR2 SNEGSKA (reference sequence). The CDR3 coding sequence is TGCAGTGCCAAACATGGCGGGGGGGTCTACGAGCAGTACTTC. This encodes CSAKHGGGVYEQYF.

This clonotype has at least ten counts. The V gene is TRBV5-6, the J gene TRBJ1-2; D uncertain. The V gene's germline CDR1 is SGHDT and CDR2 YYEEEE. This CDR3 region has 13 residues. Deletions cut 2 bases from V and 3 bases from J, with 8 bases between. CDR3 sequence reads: CASSFTDHYGYTF. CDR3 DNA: TGTGCCAGCAGCTTTACGGACCACTATGGCTACACCTTC.

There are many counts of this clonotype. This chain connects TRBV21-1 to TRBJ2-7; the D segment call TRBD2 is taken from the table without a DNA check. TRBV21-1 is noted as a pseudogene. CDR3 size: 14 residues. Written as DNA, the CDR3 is TGTGCCAGCGTTCCCACAAAGGGCAGATACGAGCAGTACTTC. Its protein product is CASVPTKGRYEQYF.

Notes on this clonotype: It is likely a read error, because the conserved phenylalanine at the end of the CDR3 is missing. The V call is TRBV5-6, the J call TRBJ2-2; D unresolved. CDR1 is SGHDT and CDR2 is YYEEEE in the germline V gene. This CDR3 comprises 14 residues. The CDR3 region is CTSSFQKWAGELFS. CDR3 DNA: TGTACCAGCAGCTTCCAAAAGTGGGCCGGGGAGCTGTTTTCT.

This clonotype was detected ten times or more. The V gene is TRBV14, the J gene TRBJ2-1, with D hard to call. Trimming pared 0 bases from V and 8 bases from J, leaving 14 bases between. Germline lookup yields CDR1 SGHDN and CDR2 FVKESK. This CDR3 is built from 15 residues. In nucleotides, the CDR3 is TGTGCCAGCAGCCAAGATCCCACGGTCCGGGATGAGCAGTTCTTC. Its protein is CASSQDPTVRDEQFF.